Here is one T cell receptor beta chain with its context. An end of the junction does not agree with germline; a read error may underlie this. Profiling of TCR beta VDJ combinations and CDR3 sequences used genomic DNA as template. MiXCR was run by TCRdb on the reads, yielding one entry per CDR3 protein. The repertoire includes roughly 250,000 distinct CDR3 sequences, approximately 82% of them detected once, and roughly 42% sits in the top ten. These data originate in a study of CD8+CD57+ T cells in acquired aplastic anemia. Study information: The mean DNA yield obtained from sorted CD4+ and CD8+ cells came to around 3 ug.

By flow cytometry, patients selected for sequencing had shown an expansion of CD8+CD57+ cells. All participating patients were living with severe acquired aplastic anemia. The germline gives CDR1 SGHVS, CDR2 FNYEAQ. The CDR3 runs 17 residues. The receptor was isolated from a human donor with aplastic anemia. V and J are TRBV7-6 and TRBJ2-1; D might be TRBD2 (6 bases). Source material: sorted CD4+, CD8+, or CD8+CD57+ T cells (not recorded which) from PBMCs. In DNA, the CDR3 is TGTGCCACCAGCAGCGGAACCGGGACTGAAGCCTTCTTTGAGCAGTTCTTC. Translating it yields CATSSGTGTEAFFEQFF.